The entry below gives a single T cell receptor beta chain sequence along with its context. Some clones are missing from TCRdb's copy, which holds only in-frame ones; the method was immunoSEQ multiplex PCR. The table lists over 250,000 clones, roughly nine tenths of them singletons. The CDR3 consists of 13 residues. CDR1 is ENHRY and CDR2 is SYGVKD in the germline V gene. Trimming stripped 3 bases from V and 7 bases from J, with 10 bases between. These data are taken from a study of blood T cell repertoires in COVID-19. Participants spanned ages about 18 to 89 years and resided in fewer than 30 US areas.

V gene TRBV10-3 combines with J gene TRBJ1-5; no firm D call. This TCR came from a man aged 55 to 70 who had recovered from COVID-19. Sequenced: PBMCs or T cells enriched from blood (not recorded which). The CDR3 spells CAISDFGVQPQHF. The CDR3 bases are TGTGCCATCAGTGATTTCGGGGTACAGCCCCAGCATTTT.